This is a list of T cell receptor beta chains from one sample in a study of T cell responses to AZD1222 COVID-19 vaccine. This table comes from immunoSEQ multiplex PCR, and its TCRdb copy is limited to in-frame clones, with some not included. In the table there are about 210,000 clones, 80% to 95% of which are singletons. Here the sequenced sample was peripheral blood, taken on day 0 of AZD1222 vaccination. These receptors were obtained from an adult in good health. CDR3s include the opening cysteine and the closing phenylalanine or tryptophan. D genes are given only for firm matches. Expanded clones get a size class; other rows say once, few or many, or leave the size out.

D gene	V gene	clone size	J gene	CDR3 protein	CDR3 DNA
NA	TRBV7-8	NA	TRBJ2-7	CASSLNTHHSYEQYF	TGTGCCAGCAGCTTAAACACACACCATTCCTACGAGCAGTACTTC
NA	TRBV5-5	NA	TRBJ1-2	CASTLPGEENYGYTF	TGTGCCAGCACCCTCCCGGGGGAGGAGAACTATGGCTACACCTTC
NA	TRBV6-5	NA	TRBJ1-3	CASSRTVSGNTIYF	TGTGCCAGCAGCCGGACAGTCTCTGGAAACACCATATATTTT
NA	TRBV7-6	few	TRBJ2-2	CASSLETDGGELFF	TGTGCCAGCAGCTTGGAGACGGATGGAGGGGAGCTGTTTTTT
NA	TRBV28	NA	TRBJ1-3	CASSFWAGGSGNTIYF	TGTGCCAGCAGTTTTTGGGCAGGAGGTTCTGGAAACACCATATATTTT
TRBD1	TRBV19	NA	TRBJ1-5	CASRLGGDSNQPQHF	TGTGCCAGTAGGTTAGGGGGCGATAGCAATCAGCCCCAGCATTTT
TRBD1	TRBV4-3	NA	TRBJ2-7	CASSHGDRVSGYEQYF	TGCGCCAGCAGCCATGGGGACAGGGTATCCGGCTACGAGCAGTACTTC
TRBD2	TRBV7-2	NA	TRBJ2-3	CASSLGSGGGTDTQYF	TGTGCCAGCAGCCTGGGGAGCGGGGGGGGCACAGATACGCAGTATTTT
NA	TRBV5-5	NA	TRBJ1-1	CASSPLRSNTEAFF	TGTGCCAGCAGCCCCCTTCGGTCGAACACTGAAGCTTTCTTT
TRBD1	TRBV6-5	NA	TRBJ1-6	CASSSNRGGNSPLHF	TGTGCCAGCAGTTCGAACAGGGGGGGAAATTCACCCCTCCACTTT
NA	TRBV6-5	NA	TRBJ1-1	CASTDYRAFF	TGTGCCAGCACGGATTACAGGGCTTTCTTT
NA	TRBV9	once	TRBJ1-4	CASSVAGSNEKLFF	TGTGCCAGCAGCGTAGCGGGGTCTAATGAAAAACTGTTTTTT
TRBD1	TRBV6-5	NA	TRBJ1-2	CASSKTGIVYGYTF	TGTGCCAGCAGCAAGACAGGGATCGTCTATGGCTACACCTTC
TRBD1	TRBV9	NA	TRBJ2-5	CASSVTGAFLETQYF	TGTGCCAGCAGCGTTACAGGGGCTTTTTTGGAGACCCAGTACTTC
TRBD1	TRBV6-1	NA	TRBJ1-3	CASSEGTGGFVGNTIYF	TGTGCCAGCAGTGAAGGTACAGGGGGCTTTGTTGGAAACACCATATATTTT
TRBD1	TRBV2	NA	TRBJ1-4	CASSTRDSLTNEKLFF	TGTGCCAGCAGTACCCGGGACAGCCTAACTAATGAAAAACTGTTTTTT
NA	TRBV27	NA	TRBJ1-1	CASSYRGAEAFF	TGTGCCAGCAGTTACCGCGGAGCTGAAGCTTTCTTT
TRBD1	TRBV6-5	NA	TRBJ2-7	CASRDLRQGAYEQYF	TGTGCCAGCAGGGACCTTCGACAGGGGGCCTACGAGCAGTACTTC
NA	TRBV30	NA	TRBJ2-1	CAWTPSYNEQFF	TGTGCCTGGACCCCCTCCTACAATGAGCAGTTCTTC
TRBD1	TRBV19	NA	TRBJ1-4	CASSWRPQGASPTNEKLFF	TGTGCCAGTAGTTGGAGGCCACAGGGGGCATCACCCACTAATGAAAAACTGTTTTTT
NA	TRBV18	NA	TRBJ1-2	CASSPPSTESSYGYTF	TGTGCCAGCTCACCACCGTCGACAGAAAGTTCGTATGGCTACACCTTC
NA	TRBV20-1	NA	TRBJ2-7	CSEKRGIEQYF	TGCAGTGAGAAACGTGGGATCGAGCAGTACTTC
TRBD2	TRBV18	NA	TRBJ2-5	CASSTSTSGQETQYF	TGTGCCAGCTCCACCTCCACTAGCGGACAAGAGACCCAGTACTTC
NA	TRBV5-1	NA	TRBJ2-1	CASSSTGPSYNEQFF	TGCGCCAGCAGCTCGACGGGACCCTCCTACAATGAGCAGTTCTTC
TRBD2	TRBV12-3/TRBV12-4	few	TRBJ2-7	CASKGSGGRQYF	TGTGCCAGCAAAGGGAGCGGGGGTAGGCAGTACTTC
TRBD1	TRBV29-1	NA	TRBJ2-3	CSVAGQGADTQYF	TGCAGCGTGGCCGGACAGGGCGCAGATACGCAGTATTTT
TRBD1	TRBV2	NA	TRBJ1-5	CASQWGQGENQPQHF	TGTGCCAGCCAATGGGGACAGGGGGAAAATCAGCCCCAGCATTTT
NA	TRBV6-5	NA	TRBJ2-7	CASGVAFYEQYF	TGTGCCAGCGGGGTGGCCTTCTACGAGCAGTACTTC
TRBD1	TRBV18	once	TRBJ2-7	CASSPEQGAGEQYF	TGTGCCAGCTCACCAGAACAGGGGGCAGGGGAGCAGTACTTC
NA	TRBV4-1	NA	TRBJ2-2	CASSQHLVRGTGELFF	TGCGCCAGCAGCCAACATCTAGTAAGGGGGACCGGGGAGCTGTTTTTT
NA	TRBV11-2	NA	TRBJ1-4	CASSLEAGRNEKLFF	TGTGCCAGCAGCTTAGAGGCGGGGAGGAATGAAAAACTGTTTTTT
TRBD1	TRBV6-5	NA	TRBJ2-7	CASRRQGISYEQYF	TGTGCCAGCAGACGACAGGGAATCTCCTACGAGCAGTACTTC
TRBD1	TRBV7-4	NA	TRBJ1-5	CRQGENQPQHF	TGTAGACAGGGAGAAAATCAGCCCCAGCATTTT
NA	TRBV19	many	TRBJ1-1	CASGPEAFF	TGTGCCAGTGGCCCTGAAGCTTTCTTT
NA	TRBV18	NA	TRBJ1-4	CASSPDSTNEKLFF	TGTGCCAGCTCACCGGACAGCACTAATGAAAAACTGTTTTTT
TRBD1	TRBV23-1	NA	TRBJ1-2	CASSQEGGQGFTNYGYTF	TGCGCCAGCAGTCAGGAAGGAGGACAGGGGTTTACTAACTATGGCTACACCTTC
NA	TRBV5-1	NA	TRBJ1-2	CASSLVSGEGYTF	TGCGCCAGCAGCTTGGTGTCTGGTGAAGGCTACACCTTC
NA	TRBV18	NA	TRBJ1-1	CASSPRDTSAFF	TGTGCCAGCTCACCACGGGACACCTCGGCTTTCTTT
NA	TRBV29-1	few	TRBJ2-3	CSVGTTSTDTQYF	TGCAGCGTTGGAACAACTAGCACAGATACGCAGTATTTT
NA	TRBV18	NA	TRBJ2-7	CASSPRAYEQYF	TGTGCCAGCTCACCCAGAGCCTACGAGCAGTACTTC
NA	TRBV9	NA	TRBJ1-2	CASSGTSNYGYTF	TGTGCCAGCAGCGGAACCTCGAACTATGGCTACACCTTC
NA	TRBV6-6	NA	TRBJ1-5	CASTLGNSQPQHF	TGTGCCAGCACCCTGGGCAATTCCCAGCCCCAGCATTTT
NA	TRBV6-5	NA	TRBJ1-1	CASTNLGGNEAFF	TGTGCCAGCACCAACCTGGGGGGGAATGAAGCTTTCTTT
NA	TRBV6-1	NA	TRBJ1-2	CASSERDGYGYTF	TGTGCCAGCAGTGAAAGGGACGGCTATGGCTACACCTTC
NA	TRBV6-6	NA	TRBJ2-1	CASNRGGPYNEQFF	TGTGCCAGCAACCGAGGGGGACCCTACAATGAGCAGTTCTTC
TRBD1	TRBV5-1	NA	TRBJ1-4	CASSPLGTGNEKLFF	TGCGCCAGCAGCCCCTTAGGGACAGGGAATGAAAAACTGTTTTTT
NA	TRBV7-2	NA	TRBJ2-1	CASSLDRNSYNEQFF	TGTGCCAGCAGCTTAGATCGAAACTCCTACAATGAGCAGTTCTTC
TRBD2	TRBV29-1	NA	TRBJ2-2	CSVGRGPGTGELFF	TGCAGCGTCGGGAGGGGACCGGGCACCGGGGAGCTGTTTTTT
NA	TRBV28	NA	TRBJ2-7	CASTGGAATYEQYF	TGTGCCAGCACGGGCGGGGCCGCTACCTACGAGCAGTACTTC
NA	TRBV18	NA	TRBJ2-7	CASSTGSYEQYF	TGTGCCAGCTCGACAGGCTCCTACGAGCAGTACTTC
NA	TRBV28	NA	TRBJ2-3	CATDKGWETQYF	TGTGCCACAGATAAGGGGTGGGAAACGCAGTATTTT
TRBD1	TRBV6-1	NA	TRBJ1-2	CASSETGANGYTF	TGTGCCAGCAGTGAGACAGGGGCCAATGGCTACACCTTC
TRBD1	TRBV9	once	TRBJ2-1	CASSVGTGSYEQFF	TGTGCCAGCAGCGTAGGGACAGGGAGTTATGAGCAGTTCTTC